This T cell receptor beta chain derives from a study of breast tumors, draining lymph nodes, adjacent tissues. TCRdb reanalysed the multiplex PCR reads using MiXCR and keeps one entry per CDR3 protein. The sample has about 120,000 distinct CDR3 sequences; 15% to 20% are singletons. This clonotype was recorded at least ten times. Germline V gene lookup returns CDR1 SGHRS and CDR2 YFSETQ. V shed 4 bases and J 5 bases; nucleotides not matched to a gene: 8. The CDR3 is made up of 14 amino acids. The lymph nodes were axillary draining lymph nodes from breast cancer patients. The chain carries TRBV5-1 and TRBJ2-7; 8 nucleotides agree with TRBD2. The origin of this receptor is a female donor with breast cancer. Some clones in this sample may be carry-over from other donors' samples. The sequencing sample was made of axillary lymph node tissue. CDR3 sequence reads: CASSRRTSMDEQYF. The CDR3 bases are TGCGCCAGCAGCCGCCGGACTAGCATGGACGAGCAGTACTTC.